The 29 T cell receptor beta chains below all came from one sample that was sequenced in a study of response to subunit inactivated influenza vaccine. TCRdb redid the calling of the RT-PCR reads with MiXCR, one entry per CDR3 protein. The table shows more than 450,000 distinct CDR3 sequences, with about an eighth occurring only once. The material sequenced was PBMCs from blood, taken on the day of vaccination. The receptors here all came from a man aged 50-60 years who received an inactivated influenza vaccine.

In its sample, this clonotype was seen a few times. This sequence joins TRBV28 and TRBJ2-5, with 7 bases lining up with TRBD1. Germline trimming cut 7 bases from V and 4 bases from J; bases unmatched to any gene: 6. The germline V gene encodes CDR1 MDHEN and CDR2 SYDVKM. The CDR3 covers 13 residues. This chain's CDR3 is CASKPGGTETQYF. CDR3 coding DNA: TGTGCCAGCAAGCCAGGGGGAACAGAGACCCAGTACTTC.

This chain joins TRBV20-1 and TRBJ2-4; tentatively, D is TRBD1 (6 bases). The V end was cut by 3 bases, the J end by 6 bases, with 12 bases between. CDR3 length equals 13 residues. Germline V gene lookup returns CDR1 DFQATT and CDR2 SNEGSKA (reference sequence). CDR3 sequence: CSARREGGNIQYF. The CDR3 coding sequence is TGCAGTGCTAGGAGGGAAGGGGGAAACATTCAGTACTTC.

This rearrangement joins TRBV10-3 to TRBJ2-5, with D hard to call. V was clipped by 5 bases and J by 2 bases, with 12 bases between them. There are 14 residues in the CDR3. The germline CDR1 and CDR2 sequences are ENHRY and SYGVKD. The CDR3, as DNA: TGTGCCATCAGTTCGGGCATTCGGCAAGAGACCCAGTACTTC. This sequence encodes CAISSGIRQETQYF.

The chain employs TRBV4-2 and TRBJ1-5; tentatively, D is TRBD1 (5 bases). This CDR3 has 16 residues. Germline-derived CDR1 and CDR2 are LGHNA and YNFKEQ. V was pared by 0 bases and J by 4 bases, with 13 bases between. The CDR3 bases are TGTGCCAGCAGCCAAGATCTGGGGGGGAAAAATCAGCCCCAGCATTTT. Translation: CASSQDLGGKNQPQHF.

This chain links TRBV12-3 or TRBV12-4 with TRBJ1-2, with a possible D match to TRBD1 (6 bases). The length of the CDR3 is 17 residues. Trimming cost V 4 bases and J 0 bases, with 18 bases left between them. The DNA of the CDR3 is TGTGCCAGCAGTTCGGGGGTCCTCGGGGGCTCTAACTATGGCTACACCTTC. This gives the protein CASSSGVLGGSNYGYTF.

This clonotype was counted many times. A junction end diverges from the germline sequence, so it may reflect a read error. The chain employs TRBV7-7 and TRBJ2-5; no firm D call. CDR3 length: 13 amino acids. The germline V gene encodes CDR1 SSHAT and CDR2 FNYEAQ (reference sequence). CDR3 nucleotides: TGTGCTAGCAGCTTAGTCCCAACGGAGACCCAGTACTTC. Amino acid sequence: CASSLVPTETQYF.

This clonotype was observed many times. The chain carries TRBV12-3 or TRBV12-4 and TRBJ2-7; maybe TRBD1 (7 bases). The CDR3 runs to 13 residues. Trimming stripped 3 bases from V and 6 bases from J, with 12 bases between. The CDR3: CASSFAQGGEQYF. The CDR3 bases are TGTGCCAGCAGTTTCGCCCAGGGGGGCGAGCAGTACTTC.

J is TRBJ1-1 and V is TRBV15; D gene unclear. Germline loops: CDR1 LNHNV, CDR2 YYDKDF (reference sequence). V lost 0 bases and J 0 bases, leaving 8 bases between the germline ends. CDR3 size: 15 residues. The CDR3 nucleotides read TGTGCCACCAGCAGAGACGGGGTGGTGAACACTGAAGCTTTCTTT. The encoded protein is CATSRDGVVNTEAFF.

This clonotype was recorded a few times. This chain uses TRBV29-1 with TRBJ2-5, with TRBD2 matching over 9 bases. Germline V CDR1 and CDR2: SQVTM, ANQGSEA. This CDR3 comprises 16 residues. V gave up 3 bases and J gave up 5 bases; unmatched junction bases: 13. CDR3 in DNA: TGCAGCGTTGACGGGCGGACTAGCGACTGGGGGGAGACCCAGTACTTC. This codes for CSVDGRTSDWGETQYF.

This clonotype was seen many times. The rearrangement joins TRBV5-1 to TRBJ2-1, with D possibly matching TRBD2 (5 bases). The germline CDR1 and CDR2 sequences are SGHRS and YFSETQ. V was shortened by 0 bases and J by 0 bases, with 10 bases between the two germline ends. The CDR3 covers 16 residues. CDR3 nucleotides: TGCGCCAGCAGCTTGGAGCCGGGGAGCTCCTACAATGAGCAGTTCTTC. Translated, it gives CASSLEPGSSYNEQFF.

A few counts support this clonotype. The rearrangement joins TRBV28 to TRBJ1-5; 10 bases map to TRBD1. This CDR3 comprises 15 residues. V was pared by 6 bases and J by 7 bases, with 9 bases of the junction left unmatched. The V gene's germline CDR1 is MDHEN and CDR2 SYDVKM. The CDR3 loop is CASRGQGGLGQPQHF. CDR3 in DNA: TGTGCCAGCAGAGGACAGGGGGGCTTAGGACAGCCCCAGCATTTT.

The J gene is TRBJ2-5, the V gene TRBV27; TRBD1 aligns across 9 bases. The CDR3 loop spans 18 amino acids. Germline CDR1 reads MNHEY; CDR2 reads SMNVEV (reference sequence). Trimming cost V 10 bases and J 2 bases; bases outside gene matches: 20. The CDR3 loop is CATLVGTGNLLFQETQYF. CDR3 DNA sequence: TGTGCCACCCTCGTCGGGACAGGGAACCTACTTTTTCAAGAGACCCAGTACTTC.

This clonotype showed up just a few times. V is TRBV4-3 and J is TRBJ2-3; TRBD1 matches at 8 bases. The germline CDR1 and CDR2 sequences are LGHNA and YSLEER. The CDR3 loop spans 16 amino acids. V trimming: 5 bases; J trimming: 2 bases; junction bases outside the gene matches: 9. The CDR3 DNA reads TGCGCCAGCAGCTCGGCGGACAGGGCATCCACAGATACGCAGTATTTT. Translation: CASSSADRASTDTQYF.

This clonotype was counted between two and nine times. The gene calls are TRBV12-3 or TRBV12-4 and TRBJ1-1; D not resolved. V was clipped by 0 bases and J by 0 bases, with 11 bases between them. The CDR3 has 16 amino acids. The CDR3 DNA reads as TGTGCCAGCAGTTTAGCGCAAGGGCCGCTGAACACTGAAGCTTTCTTT. Its protein is CASSLAQGPLNTEAFF.

CDR3 in amino acids: CASSQEWNRAGDIQYF. The CDR3, as DNA: TGTGCCAGCAGCCAAGAATGGAACAGGGCGGGAGACATTCAGTACTTC. The chain uses TRBV4-2 and TRBJ2-4; maybe TRBD2 (7 bases). Germline V lookup: CDR1 LGHNA, CDR2 YNFKEQ. Trimming pared 0 bases from V and 8 bases from J, leaving 17 bases between. CDR3 length: 16 amino acids.

This clonotype was found many times. This chain links TRBV7-2 with TRBJ2-4, with D possibly being TRBD1 (5 bases). The CDR3 extends over 13 amino acids. CDR1 is SGHTA, CDR2 FQGNSA, per germline. V was trimmed by 6 bases and J by 5 bases, leaving 11 bases between them. CDR3 in DNA: TGTGCCAGCAGTACTACAGGTGAAAACATTCAGTACTTC. Translated: CASSTTGENIQYF.

V and J are TRBV10-2 and TRBJ2-7; TRBD2 matches 13 bases. V dropped 3 bases and J dropped 5; count of bases not matched to a gene: 4. This CDR3 has 15 residues. Per the germline V gene, CDR1 is WSHSY and CDR2 is SAAADI. The CDR3 sequence: CASSDSTSGGNEQYF. The CDR3 bases are TGCGCCAGCAGTGATTCGACTAGCGGGGGGAACGAGCAGTACTTC.

In this sample, this clonotype turned up a few times. The rearrangement links TRBV20-1 to TRBJ2-3, with D perhaps assigned TRBD1 or TRBD2 (5 bases each). Trimming removed 3 bases at V and 4 bases at J, with 8 bases between. Germline CDR1 is DFQATT and CDR2 is SNEGSKA (reference sequence). The CDR3 runs 12 residues. This CDR3 reads CSASRGPDTQYF. The CDR3 DNA reads as TGCAGTGCTAGCCGGGGACCAGATACGCAGTATTTT.

The sample holds a few counts of this clonotype. This chain uses TRBV5-1 with TRBJ2-7; TRBD1 matches at 7 bases. The CDR3 runs to 15 residues. V lost 0 bases, J lost 5 bases, and 8 bases stayed unmatched. Germline V gene sequence: CDR1 SGHRS, CDR2 YFSETQ. CDR3 region: CASSLGQGTGNEQYF. The DNA of the CDR3 is TGCGCCAGCAGCTTGGGACAGGGTACTGGGAACGAGCAGTACTTC.

This clonotype was observed a few times. One junction end does not reproduce the germline sequence, and a read error may be involved. The chain has TRBV3-1 and TRBJ2-1; unclear D gene. The CDR3 sequence is 12 residues long. Germline CDR1 is LGHDT and CDR2 is YNNKEL (reference sequence). This CDR3 reads CASSQEYSEQFF. CDR3 nucleotide sequence: TGTGCCAGCAGCCAAGAATACAGTGAGCAGTTCTTC.

This clonotype has at least ten counts. The V gene is TRBV4-2, the J gene TRBJ1-2, with D unresolved. The CDR3 length is 13 residues. V lost 1 base to trimming and J lost 2 bases, with 5 bases between them. The germline CDR1 and CDR2 sequences are LGHNA and YNFKEQ. The CDR3 here is CASSQGPNYGYTF. The CDR3 bases are TGTGCCAGCAGCCAAGGGCCCAACTATGGCTACACCTTC.

This clonotype has ten or more counts. CDR3 DNA sequence: TGTGCCAGCAGCTTAGGCGGCCTTGAAGCTTTCTTT. This codes for CASSLGGLEAFF. This rearrangement joins TRBV7-9 to TRBJ1-1; D not resolved. V was trimmed by 1 base and J by 7 bases, leaving 7 bases between them. The germline V gene encodes CDR1 SEHNR and CDR2 FQNEAQ (reference sequence). This CDR3 is built from 12 residues.

This clonotype was recorded at least ten times. The V and J genes are TRBV6-4 and TRBJ2-3; D is ambiguous. The V and J ends lost 3 bases and 6 bases respectively, with 16 bases between them. This CDR3 is built from 15 residues. CDR1 and CDR2 from the germline V gene are MRHNA and SNTAGT. CDR3 protein: CASSERPAVGDTQYF. CDR3 nucleotides: TGTGCCAGCAGTGAAAGGCCGGCGGTTGGGGATACGCAGTATTTT.

This chain joins TRBV20-1 and TRBJ2-7; 8 bases line up with TRBD2. The CDR3 runs 18 residues. Germline-derived CDR1 and CDR2 are DFQATT and SNEGSKA (reference sequence). V gave up 3 bases and J gave up 0 bases; unmatched junction bases: 16. CDR3 DNA sequence: TGCAGTGCTAGGGCGGGTAGCGGGACCCCCTCGGCCTCCTACGAGCAGTACTTC. It codes for CSARAGSGTPSASYEQYF.

This clonotype was counted a few times. The rearrangement links TRBV7-2 to TRBJ2-4; no firm D call. The CDR3 has 15 amino acids. Per the germline V gene, CDR1 is SGHTA and CDR2 is FQGNSA. Trimming cost V 1 base and J 3 bases, with 10 bases left between them. CDR3 in amino acids: CASSLEVYVKNIQYF. DNA of the CDR3: TGTGCCAGCAGCTTAGAGGTTTATGTCAAAAACATTCAGTACTTC.

V gene TRBV20-1 combines with J gene TRBJ2-3; 11 positions agree with TRBD2. CDR1 DFQATT and CDR2 SNEGSKA come from the germline V gene (reference sequence). V shed 6 bases and J 2 bases; nucleotides not matched to a gene: 7. The CDR3 runs to 15 residues. CDR3 DNA sequence: TGCAGTGCAGCGGGACTAGCGGAGCCCACAGATACGCAGTATTTT. Its translation: CSAAGLAEPTDTQYF.

Many counts were recorded for this clonotype. The V gene is TRBV13, the J gene TRBJ2-7; D is undetermined. Germline V gene lookup returns CDR1 PRHDT and CDR2 FYEKMQ (reference sequence). Trimming took 8 bases from V and 4 from J, leaving 12 bases between them. The CDR3 sequence is 12 residues long. CDR3 amino acids: CASGKGLYEQYF. The CDR3 coding sequence is TGTGCCAGCGGAAAGGGCCTATACGAGCAGTACTTC.

This clonotype was seen only a few times. V is TRBV6-1 and J is TRBJ2-2, with a weak D call TRBD1 (5 bases). V lost 6 bases to trimming and J lost 5 bases, with 13 bases between them. The CDR3 is 14 amino acids. Germline V CDR1 and CDR2: MNHNS, SASEGT. The CDR3: CASRQVVVTGELFF. In nucleotides, the CDR3 is TGTGCCAGCAGACAGGTAGTCGTAACCGGGGAGCTGTTTTTT.

This clonotype was counted only a few times. The chain employs TRBV7-9 and TRBJ1-5; D is undetermined. CDR1 SEHNR and CDR2 FQNEAQ come from the germline V gene (reference sequence). The V end was cut by 7 bases, the J end by 2 bases, with 9 bases between. The CDR3 runs 13 residues. The CDR3 protein is CASTGSGNQPQHF. In DNA, the CDR3 is TGTGCCAGCACGGGCTCAGGCAATCAGCCCCAGCATTTT.